The rows below give T cell receptor beta chains drawn from one sample of a study of beta chain features in type 1 diabetes. Data came from immunoSEQ multiplex PCR; TCRdb stores just in-frame clones and leaves some out. The sample has about 53,000 clones, 55% to 70% seen once. Specimen: stem cell memory CD4+ T cells from blood. The source is a young woman with type 1 diabetes. Each CDR3 is given with its conserved first and last residue. A D gene is named only where the DNA matches it firmly. Size values are once, few and many counts, or a class for expanded clones, and some rows have none.

abundance	d_gene	len	v_gene	j_gene	CDR3nt	CDR3aa
-	TRBD1	16	TRBV4-2	TRBJ2-2	TGTGCCAGCAGCCCAGCGGGACAGGGGCGCACCGGGGAGCTGTTTTTT	CASSPAGQGRTGELFF
few	TRBD1	12	TRBV5-1	TRBJ1-1	TGCGCCAGCAGCTTGGGACAGGGGATAGCTTTCTTT	CASSLGQGIAFF
-	TRBD1	14	TRBV19	TRBJ2-7	TGTGCCAGTAGGACTCAGGACAGGGCCTACGAGCAGTACTTC	CASRTQDRAYEQYF
-	TRBD1	13	TRBV30	TRBJ2-7	TGTGCCTGGACCGGGACAGGGACCTACGAGCAGTACTTC	CAWTGTGTYEQYF
-	-	14	TRBV29-1	TRBJ2-3	TGCAGCGTGAAACGCTTACAGGGACCAGATACGCACTATTTT	CSVKRLQGPDTHYF
-	TRBD1	11	TRBV30	TRBJ1-1	TGTGCCTGCAACAGGGGCGGTGAGGCTTTCTTT	CACNRGGEAFF
-	-	16	TRBV6-5	TRBJ2-7	TGTGCCAGCAGTTACTCAGGTGGCAGGGGCGACTACGAGCAGTACTTC	CASSYSGGRGDYEQYF
-	-	11	TRBV7-9	TRBJ1-2	TGTGCCAGCAGCGGGGGCGATGGCTACACCTTC	CASSGGDGYTF
-	TRBD1	15	TRBV28	TRBJ1-1	TGTGCCAGCAGTTTCGGGACAGGGTGGTGGACTGAAGCTTTCTTT	CASSFGTGWWTEAFF
once	-	12	TRBV28	TRBJ2-1	TGTGCCAGCAGTTTGGTGGGGAGTGAGCAGTTCTTC	CASSLVGSEQFF
-	TRBD1	14	TRBV7-7	TRBJ2-5	TGTGCTAGCAGTCGAGGGACAGTTGAAGAGACCCAGTACTTC	CASSRGTVEETQYF
-	-	14	TRBV6-1	TRBJ1-1	TGTGCCAGCACCGCACAGGTGGGAGGCACTGAAGCTTTCTTT	CASTAQVGGTEAFF
-	TRBD1	13	TRBV7-3	TRBJ1-1	TGTGCCAGCAGCAGACAGGGTAACACTGAAGCTTTCTTT	CASSRQGNTEAFF
-	-	14	TRBV18	TRBJ1-5	TGTGCCAGCTCAACTCGACAGGAAGATCAGCCCCAGCATTTT	CASSTRQEDQPQHF
few	TRBD2	14	TRBV11-3	TRBJ2-7	TGTGCCAGCAGCTTAGGGACTAGAGCCTACGAGCAGTACTTC	CASSLGTRAYEQYF
-	-	17	TRBV28	TRBJ1-1	TGTGCCAGCAGTTTCCCGGAAGTCGTACGCCCGGGCACTGAAGCTTTCTTT	CASSFPEVVRPGTEAFF
-	-	14	TRBV5-1	TRBJ1-2	TGCGCCAGCAGCTTGATCCGGGACACCCAGGGCTACACCTTC	CASSLIRDTQGYTF
-	-	15	TRBV5-1	TRBJ1-1	TGCGCCAGCAGCTTGGATCCAGGGGTAGACACTGAAGCTTTCTTT	CASSLDPGVDTEAFF
-	-	14	TRBV11-3	TRBJ2-7	TGTGCCAGCAGCTTAGTCACAACAGGGTCCGAGCAGTACTTC	CASSLVTTGSEQYF
-	-	14	TRBV15	TRBJ2-4	TGTGCCACCAGCAGTAGGGACACCGTAAACATTCAGTACTTC	CATSSRDTVNIQYF
-	TRBD1	17	TRBV5-1	TRBJ1-1	TGCGCCAGCAGCACAGGTCCCGGGACAGGGATGAACACTGAAGCTTTCTTT	CASSTGPGTGMNTEAFF
-	TRBD2	16	TRBV14	TRBJ2-3	TGTGCCAGCAGCCAAGTTAGGCTAGCGGGACCAGATACGCAGTATTTT	CASSQVRLAGPDTQYF
-	-	13	TRBV7-2	TRBJ1-5	TGTGCCAGCAGCTCCCTAGAATCCCAGCCCCAGCATTTT	CASSSLESQPQHF
-	-	11	TRBV25-1	TRBJ2-7	TGTGCCAGCCGTGAGCAGTACGAGCAGTACTTC	CASREQYEQYF
few	-	15	TRBV14	TRBJ2-3	TGTGCCAGCAGCCAAAACACGTACGGGGCAGATACGCAGTATTTT	CASSQNTYGADTQYF
-	-	14	TRBV6-6	TRBJ2-7	TGTGCCAGCAGCTTACACGGCTCGGGTTCCGAGCAGTACTTC	CASSLHGSGSEQYF
few	-	13	TRBV10-3	TRBJ2-5	TGTGCCATCGCCCTAACGGGTCAAGAGACCCAGTACTTC	CAIALTGQETQYF
-	TRBD1	14	TRBV5-1	TRBJ2-1	TGCGCCAGCAGCGTGGGACAGGGGAGGGGGGAGCAGTTCTTC	CASSVGQGRGEQFF
-	TRBD2	17	TRBV19	TRBJ2-3	TGTGCCAGTAGCCTCCCGGGACTAGCGGGAGGAGGGGATACGCAGTATTTT	CASSLPGLAGGGDTQYF
-	-	15	TRBV5-1	TRBJ2-7	TGCGCCAGCAGCCTCTCGGACTCCGTAGGATACGAGCAGTACTTC	CASSLSDSVGYEQYF
once	-	14	TRBV9	TRBJ2-1	TGTGCCAGCAGCGCCCGAACGACTGCCGCTGAGCAGTTCTTC	CASSARTTAAEQFF
-	-	12	TRBV29-1	TRBJ2-7	TGCAGCGCATCGAGACAGGTGTACGAGCAGTACTTC	CSASRQVYEQYF
-	-	15	TRBV11-2	TRBJ2-2	TGTGCCAGCAGCTTAGGTGGGAGCCTGTCCGGGGAGCTGTTTTTT	CASSLGGSLSGELFF
-	TRBD1	17	TRBV10-2	TRBJ1-5	TGCGCCAGCAGCGAGTCGCCGGGACAGGGGAGGCATCAGCCCCAGCATTTT	CASSESPGQGRHQPQHF
-	-	15	TRBV2	TRBJ1-5	TGTGCCAGCAGTGACCCAAGAGGTAGCAATCAGCCCCAGCATTTT	CASSDPRGSNQPQHF
-	TRBD2	15	TRBV2	TRBJ2-7	TGTGCCAGCGGTCCAAACGGGGGGGCCTCCTCCGAGCAGTACTTC	CASGPNGGASSEQYF
-	TRBD2	12	TRBV28	TRBJ2-7	TGTGCCAGCAGTCCTTTCCTAGCGGGAGTGTACTTC	CASSPFLAGVYF
few	TRBD2	18	TRBV5-1	TRBJ2-1	TGCGCCAGCAGCCCCGGGACTAGCGGGAGGGACTCCTACAATGAGCAGTTCTTC	CASSPGTSGRDSYNEQFF
-	-	13	TRBV2	TRBJ2-7	TGTGCCAGCAGCAGCGACAGCTCCTACGAGCAGTACTTC	CASSSDSSYEQYF
-	-	16	TRBV7-8	TRBJ2-7	TGTGCCAGCAGCGCGCTCGGGGACAGCGGGCTAAACGAGCAGTACTTC	CASSALGDSGLNEQYF
few	TRBD2	14	TRBV4-2	TRBJ2-7	TGTGCCAGCAGCCAAGCTAGCGGAACCTACGAGCAGTACTTC	CASSQASGTYEQYF
-	-	15	TRBV6-5	TRBJ2-2	TGTGCCAGCAGTTCCCCACCCGCGGGGACCGGGGAGCTGTTTTTT	CASSSPPAGTGELFF
few	-	14	TRBV19	TRBJ2-5	TGTGCCAGTAGTCTGTCAGGGTCAAAAGAGACCCAGTACTTC	CASSLSGSKETQYF
-	-	13	TRBV5-1	TRBJ1-1	TGCGCCAGCAGGATCCAGGGACAAACTGAAGCTTTCTTT	CASRIQGQTEAFF
-	-	15	TRBV30	TRBJ2-3	TGTGCCTGGGGTGCCGGGACACCAAGCACAGATACGCAGTATTTT	CAWGAGTPSTDTQYF
-	-	14	TRBV7-9	TRBJ1-3	TGTGCCAGCAGCTTGGGCAGCTCTGGAAACACCATATATTTT	CASSLGSSGNTIYF
-	TRBD1	14	TRBV6-5	TRBJ2-5	TGTGCCAGCAGTTCCGGACAGGGACGAGAGACCCAGTACTTC	CASSSGQGRETQYF
-	TRBD2	14	TRBV29-1	TRBJ2-7	TGCAGCGGCAAGCTGGGACTAGCTGAGGGGGAGCAGTACTTC	CSGKLGLAEGEQYF
-	TRBD2	16	TRBV10-3	TRBJ2-7	TGTGCCATCAGTGAGAACCTAGGACTAGCGGGTTCGGCGCAGTACTTC	CAISENLGLAGSAQYF
few	-	14	TRBV19	TRBJ1-4	TGTGCCAGTAGTACGACAGCAACTAATGAAAAACTGTTTTTT	CASSTTATNEKLFF
-	-	16	TRBV18	TRBJ1-3	TGTGCCAGCTCAACGAGCGACCCAGTCTCTGGAAACACCATATATTTT	CASSTSDPVSGNTIYF
-	-	14	TRBV4-1	TRBJ1-2	TGCGCCAGCAGCCAGGGGTACCAGGGGCATGGCTACACCTTC	CASSQGYQGHGYTF
-	TRBD2	15	TRBV19	TRBJ2-7	TGTGCCAGTAGTCTTCGGACTAGCGGGAAGTACGAGCAGTACTTC	CASSLRTSGKYEQYF